Listed below are T cell receptor beta chains from one sample, sequenced in a study of T-cell memory formation after mild COVID-19. TCRdb passed the 5' RACE reads through MiXCR, listing each CDR3 protein once. The sample yields over 500,000 distinct CDR3 sequences, 15% to 20% seen once. Sequenced material: PBMCs or a T cell subset sorted from them (not recorded which). The receptors derive from an adult woman who had mild COVID-19 (a few samples of this study predate the infection). Cell type and time point are not known. Each CDR3 is given with its conserved first and last residue. Fields, in order: CDR3 DNA, CDR3 protein, V gene, clone size, D gene, J gene. The D gene is left open where the match is weak. Expanded clones are given a class, and other clones once, few, many or no size at all.

CDR3nt: TGTGCCAGCAGCCTGCGGACTAGCTTGGGACAAGAGACCCAGTACTTC
CDR3aa: CASSLRTSLGQETQYF
v_gene: TRBV6-5
abundance: few
d_gene: TRBD2
j_gene: TRBJ2-5

CDR3nt: TGCGCCAGCAGCCAACAGGGGGCAAGAACTGAAGCTTTCTTT
CDR3aa: CASSQQGARTEAFF
v_gene: TRBV5-1
abundance: many
d_gene: TRBD1
j_gene: TRBJ1-1

CDR3nt: TGTGCCAGCAGCGTAGACCCCCTCGGACGGAACTACGAGCAGTACTTC
CDR3aa: CASSVDPLGRNYEQYF
v_gene: TRBV9
abundance: few
d_gene: -
j_gene: TRBJ2-7

CDR3nt: TGTGCTAGCAGCCCGGGACTAAAGGATGAGCAGTTCTTC
CDR3aa: CASSPGLKDEQFF
v_gene: TRBV7-7
abundance: few
d_gene: TRBD2
j_gene: TRBJ2-1

CDR3nt: TGCGCCAGCATCCTGGACAGAAACCAAGAGACCCAGTACTTC
CDR3aa: CASILDRNQETQYF
v_gene: TRBV5-1
abundance: -
d_gene: -
j_gene: TRBJ2-5

CDR3nt: TGCAGTGCTAGTTTGTGGGGGGGTGAGCAGTTCTTC
CDR3aa: CSASLWGGEQFF
v_gene: TRBV20-1
abundance: few
d_gene: TRBD2
j_gene: TRBJ2-1

CDR3nt: TGTGCCAGCAGTGAAGTATTTCCGCTGTATTACAATGAGCAGTTCTTC
CDR3aa: CASSEVFPLYYNEQFF
v_gene: TRBV6-1
abundance: -
d_gene: -
j_gene: TRBJ2-1

CDR3nt: TGTGCCAGCAGTCACAAACAGGGAGGCCATACCGGTTGGAATTCACCCCTCCACTTT
CDR3aa: CASSHKQGGHTGWNSPLHF
v_gene: TRBV27
abundance: few
d_gene: -
j_gene: TRBJ1-6

CDR3nt: TGTGCCACCAGTGATTTGGGGAGGATGAAAAAAAATAATTCACCCCTCCACTTT
CDR3aa: CATSDLGRMKKNNSPLHF
v_gene: TRBV24-1
abundance: -
d_gene: -
j_gene: TRBJ1-6

CDR3nt: TGCGCCAGCCTCCCACTCCCAGGGGGCAGGGAGACCCAGTACTTC
CDR3aa: CASLPLPGGRETQYF
v_gene: TRBV5-1
abundance: -
d_gene: TRBD1
j_gene: TRBJ2-5

CDR3nt: TGCAGCGACAGGGTCGCGGGGAGGGTTGAAGCTTTCTTT
CDR3aa: CSDRVAGRVEAFF
v_gene: TRBV29-1
abundance: -
d_gene: -
j_gene: TRBJ1-1

CDR3nt: TGCGCCAGCAGCCAAGAAGTCGCCAGCTCCTACGAGCAGTACTTC
CDR3aa: CASSQEVASSYEQYF
v_gene: TRBV4-1
abundance: few
d_gene: -
j_gene: TRBJ2-7

CDR3nt: TGTGCCAGCAGCATCCGACCCGGGACAGGGGAGACCCAGTACTTC
CDR3aa: CASSIRPGTGETQYF
v_gene: TRBV7-6
abundance: many
d_gene: TRBD1
j_gene: TRBJ2-5

CDR3nt: TGTGCCAGCAATAGCGGGGGGCCTGGGACCGGGGAGCTGTTTTTT
CDR3aa: CASNSGGPGTGELFF
v_gene: TRBV2
abundance: -
d_gene: TRBD2
j_gene: TRBJ2-2

CDR3nt: TGTGCCAGCAGCCCGGGACTAGCGGGGCGTACAGATACGCAGTATTTT
CDR3aa: CASSPGLAGRTDTQYF
v_gene: TRBV7-9
abundance: -
d_gene: TRBD2
j_gene: TRBJ2-3

CDR3nt: TGCAGTAGCGTTACCCCGAACACCGGGGAGCTGTTTTTT
CDR3aa: CSSVTPNTGELFF
v_gene: TRBV20-1
abundance: -
d_gene: -
j_gene: TRBJ2-2

CDR3nt: TGCGCCAGCAGCTTGGCTGGCCAGTTCTCCTACGAGCAGTACTTC
CDR3aa: CASSLAGQFSYEQYF
v_gene: TRBV5-1
abundance: -
d_gene: -
j_gene: TRBJ2-7

CDR3nt: TGCAGCGTGGACAGGCTAGATACGCAGTATTTT
CDR3aa: CSVDRLDTQYF
v_gene: TRBV29-1
abundance: many
d_gene: TRBD1
j_gene: TRBJ2-3

CDR3nt: TGTGCCAGTAGTATAGATTATCATGTCAATGAGCAGTTCTTC
CDR3aa: CASSIDYHVNEQFF
v_gene: TRBV19
abundance: few
d_gene: -
j_gene: TRBJ2-1

CDR3nt: TGTGCCAGTAGTATAGTCCAGGGAAAGTTGACTGAAGCTTTCTTT
CDR3aa: CASSIVQGKLTEAFF
v_gene: TRBV19
abundance: few
d_gene: -
j_gene: TRBJ1-1

CDR3nt: TGTGCCAGCAGCTTAGGGGGGATTGGACAGGGAATATACGAGCAGTACTTC
CDR3aa: CASSLGGIGQGIYEQYF
v_gene: TRBV7-2
abundance: -
d_gene: TRBD1
j_gene: TRBJ2-7

CDR3nt: TGCAGTGCTAGAGCAACTAGCGGGAAACGGGAGCAGTTCTTC
CDR3aa: CSARATSGKREQFF
v_gene: TRBV20-1
abundance: -
d_gene: TRBD2
j_gene: TRBJ2-1

CDR3nt: TGTGCCAGCAGCTTGGCGGCTAGCGGGAGCTCCTACAATGAGCAGTTCTTC
CDR3aa: CASSLAASGSSYNEQFF
v_gene: TRBV5-6
abundance: few
d_gene: TRBD2
j_gene: TRBJ2-1

CDR3nt: TGTGCCAGCAGCGTGGACAGGGGGCTTGGAAACACCATATATTTT
CDR3aa: CASSVDRGLGNTIYF
v_gene: TRBV5-6
abundance: -
d_gene: TRBD1
j_gene: TRBJ1-3

CDR3nt: TGTGCCAGCAGTGTCTGGGGGGACAGGGGAAGTTCACCCCTCCACTTT
CDR3aa: CASSVWGDRGSSPLHF
v_gene: TRBV2
abundance: -
d_gene: TRBD1
j_gene: TRBJ1-6

CDR3nt: TGCGCCAGCAGCTTGGTGGAAGACAGGGAGCTGTTTTTT
CDR3aa: CASSLVEDRELFF
v_gene: TRBV5-1
abundance: -
d_gene: -
j_gene: TRBJ2-2

CDR3nt: TGTGCCAGCAGCTCATACCGGGACAGGGGTTACAATGAGCAGTTCTTC
CDR3aa: CASSSYRDRGYNEQFF
v_gene: TRBV5-5
abundance: few
d_gene: TRBD1
j_gene: TRBJ2-1

CDR3nt: TGTGCCAGCAGTTTAAGGGTAGTGACAGCCCCTAGCACAGATACGCAGTATTTT
CDR3aa: CASSLRVVTAPSTDTQYF
v_gene: TRBV12-3/TRBV12-4
abundance: -
d_gene: -
j_gene: TRBJ2-3

CDR3nt: TGCGCCAGCAGCCTGCTCGGCGGGAGTGCATACGAGCAGTACTTC
CDR3aa: CASSLLGGSAYEQYF
v_gene: TRBV5-1
abundance: -
d_gene: TRBD2
j_gene: TRBJ2-7